This T cell receptor beta chain was sequenced for a study of regulatory T cells in long-lasting Graves disease. For the study at large: Over 5 years on antithyroid drugs plus positive TSH receptor antibodies marked Graves' disease as persistent.

Regarding time point: persistent/refractory GD, antithyroid drugs over 5 years with positive TRAb. PBMC RNA was the source of the TCR library. American Thyroid Association guidelines served as the basis for diagnosing Graves' disease. Trimming at V came to 5 bases and at J to 8 bases, leaving 9 bases not matched to a gene. The CDR3 consists of 15 residues. Building the TCR beta libraries relied on iRepertoire HTBI primers, and CDR3 regions underwent Arm-PCR. Original handling: Taken together, the samples had around 66 TRBV and more than 11 TRBJ segments identified. TCRdb re-derived calls from the multiplex PCR reads in MiXCR, one entry per CDR3 protein. It is TCRdb's table, rather than the study itself, that gives the V and J calls and clone size. This sample has a few hundred thousand distinct CDR3 sequences, with approximately 23% found just once.

The receptor's source is a female donor with Graves disease. Sample: peripheral blood mononuclear cells (PBMCs), taken when the disease was refractory, from a patient treated with antithyroid drugs. V gene TRBV12-3 or TRBV12-4 combines with J gene TRBJ1-4; 9 bases are shared with TRBD1. The CDR3 spells CASSHPTGGQEKLFF. CDR3 nucleotides: TGTGCCAGCAGTCATCCGACAGGGGGTCAGGAAAAACTGTTTTTT.